This T cell receptor beta chain was sequenced in a study of T cell responses to AZD1222 COVID-19 vaccine. Study-level results: Seropositive at baseline were only a handful of AZD1222 recipients.

The data were produced by immunoSEQ multiplex PCR, yet TCRdb's version contains in-frame clones alone and is incomplete. Here the sample spans roughly 100,000 clones, less than 90% being singletons. Points on this clone: Antigen unknown. The sample contains more than one DNA sequence encoding this CDR3.

CDR1 is SNHLY, CDR2 FYNNEI, per germline. J was trimmed by 6 bases and V by 6 bases; bases with no gene match: 5. CDR3 length: 13 residues. The specimen was peripheral blood, collected on day 0 of AZD1222 vaccination. The chain links TRBV2 to TRBJ2-1; TRBD2 matches 7 bases. This clonotype was sampled from an adult in good health. The CDR3 DNA reads as TGTGCCAGCAGGGGAGGACTAGTCAATGAGCAGTTCTTC. This translates into CASRGGLVNEQFF.